Below, 31 T cell receptor beta chains from the same sample are listed, as sequenced in a study of T cells in pancreatic ductal adenocarcinoma. Assay used: immunoSEQ multiplex PCR; TCRdb lists only in-frame clones, some missing. The table includes 85,000 to 120,000 clones, around 96% detected once. No neoadjuvant therapy was given to the selected pancreatic ductal adenocarcinoma patients before their surgery. Sequences were obtained from PBMCs. All receptors come from a human donor with pancreatic ductal adenocarcinoma.

The J gene is TRBJ1-2, the V gene TRBV2, with 10 positions matching TRBD1. V gave up 5 bases and J gave up 0 bases; unmatched junction bases: 3. CDR1 is SNHLY and CDR2 is FYNNEI in the germline V gene. This CDR3 has 15 amino acids. This chain's CDR3 is CASSFGTGANYGYTF. CDR3 in DNA: TGTGCCAGCAGTTTCGGGACAGGGGCTAACTATGGCTACACCTTC.

J is TRBJ2-7 and V is TRBV19; possible D gene TRBD1, 6 bases. This CDR3 region has 14 residues. Germline CDR1 is LNHDA and CDR2 is SQIVND (reference sequence). The V end was cut by 5 bases, the J end by 3 bases, with 14 bases between. The CDR3: CASSQQGWSYEQYF. Here the CDR3 DNA reads TGTGCCAGTAGTCAACAGGGCTGGAGCTACGAGCAGTACTTC.

The chain links TRBV18 to TRBJ2-7; 8 nucleotides match TRBD2. The CDR3 runs to 15 residues. After removal of 5 bases from V and 0 bases from J, the junction contained 6 bases not matched to a gene. Germline V gene data show CDR1 as KGHSH and CDR2 as LQKENI. CDR3 sequence reads: CASSSVRGGSYEQYF. CDR3 DNA: TGTGCCAGCTCATCCGTCCGGGGGGGCTCCTACGAGCAGTACTTC.

With respect to this clone: Other nucleotide sequences from this sample produce the same CDR3. The rearrangement joins TRBV6-1 to TRBJ2-3; tentative D call: TRBD1 (5 bases). Trimming pared 1 base from V and 2 bases from J, leaving 10 bases between. Germline values: CDR1 MNHNS, CDR2 SASEGT. The CDR3 is 15 residues long. The CDR3 reads CASSEGTSFTDTQYF. The CDR3 nucleotides read TGTGCCAGCAGTGAAGGGACATCATTCACAGATACGCAGTATTTT.

The chain combines TRBV11-2 with TRBJ1-4; no definite D call. V dropped 1 base and J dropped 8 bases, with 11 bases sitting between them. In germline, CDR1 is SGHAT, CDR2 FQNNGV. This CDR3 has 14 residues. The CDR3 loop is CASSLGLEGEKLFF. The CDR3 DNA sequence: TGTGCCAGCAGCTTAGGGTTGGAGGGAGAAAAACTGTTTTTT.

The chain recombines TRBV30 with TRBJ2-6, with 7 bases aligning to TRBD2. Germline CDR1 and CDR2: GTSNPN and SVGIG (reference sequence). The CDR3 is 14 amino acids. V lost 3 bases to trimming and J lost 2 bases; unmatched junction nucleotides: 1. The CDR3 bases are TGTGCCTGGAGCGCGGGGGCTGGGGCCAACGTCCTGACTTTC. It translates to CAWSAGAGANVLTF.

The chain has TRBV30 and TRBJ1-5; the D is unclear. The germline gives CDR1 GTSNPN, CDR2 SVGIG (reference sequence). The CDR3 is 14 residues long. Trimming removed 0 bases at V and 7 bases at J, with 13 bases between. The CDR3 nucleotides are TGTGCCTGGAGTGTTAAGGGAGTCGGGCAGCCCCAGCATTTT. Translated: CAWSVKGVGQPQHF.

The chain couples TRBV11-2 to TRBJ2-5; D gene uncertain. Germline-derived CDR1 and CDR2 are SGHAT and FQNNGV. This CDR3 contains 12 residues. The V end was cut by 2 bases, the J end by 2 bases, with 3 bases between. This CDR3 reads CASSLPQETQYF. In DNA form, the CDR3 reads TGTGCCAGCAGCTTACCGCAAGAGACCCAGTACTTC.

The gene calls are TRBV27 and TRBJ2-5; maybe TRBD2 (6 bases). The V and J ends lost 3 bases and 4 bases respectively, with 9 bases between them. The CDR3 length is 13 residues. Germline loops: CDR1 MNHEY, CDR2 SMNVEV (reference sequence). CDR3 nucleotide sequence: TGTGCCAGCAGTTTTTTGGGAGGAGAGACCCAGTACTTC. Amino acids: CASSFLGGETQYF.

The genes are TRBV4-3 and TRBJ1-2; TRBD1 might be the D (5 bases). V was trimmed by 4 bases and J by 5 bases, leaving 11 bases between them. The CDR3 consists of 13 residues. CDR1 and CDR2 (germline): LGHNA, YSLEER. The DNA for the CDR3 is TGCGCCAGCAGCCGACAGCCAGGATATGGCTACACCTTC. Translation: CASSRQPGYGYTF.

This sequence joins TRBV11-2 and TRBJ2-7, with a tentative D call TRBD1 (6 bases). The V and J ends lost 5 bases and 6 bases respectively, with 11 bases between them. This CDR3 is 12 amino acids long. CDR1 is SGHAT, CDR2 FQNNGV, per germline. CDR3 sequence: CASSNNRVEQYF. The CDR3 bases are TGTGCCAGCAGCAATAACAGGGTCGAGCAGTACTTC. Full variable domain (remainder filled in from reference TRBV11-2 and TRBJ2-7): EAGVAQSPRYKIIEKRQSVAFWCNPISGHATLYWYQQILGQGPKLLIQFQNNGVVDDSQLPKDRFSAERLKGVDSTLKIQPAKLEDSAVYLCASSNNRVEQYFGPGTRLTVT.

The V call is TRBV6-4, the J call TRBJ1-5; D is possibly TRBD1 (5 bases). The CDR3 runs 13 residues. The V end lost 3 bases, the J end lost 2 bases, and 5 bases lay between the germline ends. Germline V gene lookup returns CDR1 MRHNA and CDR2 SNTAGT. CDR3 in amino acids: CASSEQGNQPQHF. DNA for the CDR3: TGTGCCAGCAGTGAACAGGGCAATCAGCCCCAGCATTTT.

The chain combines TRBV28 with TRBJ1-3; 7 bases align to TRBD1. The ends lost 5 bases at V and 0 bases at J; junction bases unmatched: 10. CDR1 is MDHEN, CDR2 SYDVKM, per germline. The length of the CDR3 is 17 residues. The CDR3: CASSAQDRRFSGNTIYF. CDR3 bases: TGTGCCAGCAGTGCACAGGACAGGCGATTCTCTGGAAACACCATATATTTT.

The chain has TRBV7-2 and TRBJ2-2; 9 positions agree with TRBD1. Germline CDR1 and CDR2: SGHTA and FQGNSA. The CDR3 has 17 amino acids. Trimming took 5 bases from V and 2 from J; bases not matched to a gene: 9. The CDR3 region is CASSPHSGQGNTGELFF. The DNA of the CDR3 is TGTGCCAGCAGCCCGCATTCGGGACAGGGAAACACCGGGGAGCTGTTTTTT.

The chain uses TRBV7-6 and TRBJ2-2; 13 bases line up with TRBD2. The CDR3 spans 14 residues. The V gene's germline CDR1 is SGHVS and CDR2 FNYEAQ. V was clipped by 5 bases and J by 9 bases; unmatched bases: 3. The CDR3 sequence is CASSRTSGSRELFF. Here the CDR3 DNA reads TGTGCCAGCAGCCGGACTAGCGGGAGCCGGGAGCTGTTTTTT.

In this sample, this clone turned up a few times. The rearrangement joins TRBV5-4 to TRBJ2-7; tentatively, D is TRBD1 (6 bases). The ends were cut back, 4 bases at V and 4 bases at J, with 12 bases in the middle. There are 13 residues in the CDR3. Germline lookup yields CDR1 SGHNT and CDR2 YYREEE (reference sequence). This CDR3 is CASSRDTTYEQYF. The DNA of the CDR3 is TGTGCCAGCAGCCGGGACACTACTTACGAGCAGTACTTC.

V is TRBV12-5 and J is TRBJ1-5; weak D call: TRBD1 (6 bases). Trimming cost V 0 bases and J 4 bases, with 10 bases left between them. This CDR3 comprises 15 residues. CDR1 is LGHNT, CDR2 FRNRAP, per germline. The CDR3 coding sequence is TGTGCTAGTGGTTTGGTACAGGGTGGGAATCAGCCCCAGCATTTT. Its protein product is CASGLVQGGNQPQHF.

J is TRBJ1-2 and V is TRBV10-3; 10 bases match TRBD1. Germline values: CDR1 ENHRY, CDR2 SYGVKD. The CDR3 contains 18 residues. Trimming at V came to 7 bases and at J to 8 bases, leaving 22 bases not matched to a gene. The CDR3 bases are TGTGCCATCAATCAACCACCGGGACAGGGGAACCCAAGTGGGGGCTACACCTTC. Its translation is CAINQPPGQGNPSGGYTF.

This chain connects TRBV30 to TRBJ2-2, with D unclear. Germline V lookup: CDR1 GTSNPN, CDR2 SVGIG (reference sequence). The CDR3 is 12 amino acids. V was pared by 4 bases and J by 8 bases, with 11 bases between. CDR3 in amino acids: CAWNRQDGELFF. The CDR3 nucleotides are TGTGCCTGGAATCGGCAGGATGGGGAGCTGTTTTTT.

This clone was recorded only once. The V gene is TRBV5-4, the J gene TRBJ2-3, with D possibly being TRBD2 (6 bases). Deletions cut 1 base from V and 5 bases from J, with 11 bases between. The CDR3 contains 14 residues. Germline values: CDR1 SGHNT, CDR2 YYREEE (reference sequence). The CDR3 loop is CASSLTTAGDTQYF. In DNA form, the CDR3 reads TGTGCCAGCAGCTTGACCACAGCGGGAGATACGCAGTATTTT.

The rearrangement joins TRBV5-5 to TRBJ2-5; D may be TRBD1 (6 bases). Trimming removed 2 bases at V and 5 bases at J, with 10 bases between. The CDR3 consists of 13 residues. Germline V CDR1 and CDR2: SGHKS, YYEKEE (reference sequence). CDR3 loop: CASSFTGWETQYF. CDR3 DNA sequence: TGTGCCAGCAGCTTTACAGGGTGGGAGACCCAGTACTTC. Combining the CDR3 with reference TRBV5-5 and TRBJ2-5 gives the whole variable domain DAGVTQSPTHLIKTRGQQVTLRCSPISGHKSVSWYQQVLGQGPQFIFQYYEKEERGRGNFPDRFSARQFPNYSSELNVNALLLGDSALYLCASSFTGWETQYFGPGTRLLVL.

J is TRBJ2-3 and V is TRBV29-1; no definite D call. Deletions cut 4 bases from V and 3 bases from J, with 11 bases between. The CDR3 spans 13 residues. CDR1 and CDR2 (germline): SQVTM, ANQGSEA. CDR3 protein: CSVALLTTDTQYF. CDR3 nucleotides: TGCAGCGTTGCCCTCCTTACTACAGATACGCAGTATTTT.

The chain has TRBV6-5 and TRBJ2-7, with 7 nucleotides matching TRBD2. Trimming at V came to 4 bases and at J to 2 bases, leaving 8 bases not matched to a gene. Germline CDR1 reads MNHEY; CDR2 reads SVGAGI. The CDR3 spans 15 residues. The CDR3 nucleotides read TGTGCCAGCAGTTTCTCGGGGGGTATGCCCTACGAGCAGTACTTC. As protein: CASSFSGGMPYEQYF.

This rearrangement joins TRBV5-1 to TRBJ2-7; 7 positions agree with TRBD2. The trim removed 0 bases at V and 5 bases at J, leaving 11 bases unmatched. This CDR3 has 16 residues. The germline gives CDR1 SGHRS, CDR2 YFSETQ. CDR3 region: CASSLAPGLAGDEQYF. The CDR3 nucleotides are TGCGCCAGCAGCTTGGCACCGGGACTGGCGGGGGACGAGCAGTACTTC.

In DNA form, the CDR3 reads TGTGCCAGCAGCACCCAGGGGGGATTCAATGAAAAACTGTTTTTT. Amino acids: CASSTQGGFNEKLFF. This rearrangement joins TRBV5-4 to TRBJ1-4, with TRBD1 matching over 7 bases. Germline values: CDR1 SGHNT, CDR2 YYREEE (reference sequence). V was pared by 4 bases and J by 5 bases, with 8 bases of the junction left unmatched. The CDR3 is 15 residues long.

V gene TRBV7-9 combines with J gene TRBJ2-2; TRBD1 might be the D (6 bases). CDR3 length: 15 amino acids. CDR1 is SEHNR and CDR2 is FQNEAQ in the germline V gene (reference sequence). V lost 4 bases to trimming and J lost 8 bases, with 17 bases between them. The CDR3 loop is CASSSLTGITGELFF. The CDR3 bases are TGTGCCAGCAGCTCCCTCACAGGGATTACGGGGGAGCTGTTTTTT.

The rearrangement joins TRBV9 to TRBJ2-1; 8 positions match TRBD2. Germline V gene data show CDR1 as SGDLS and CDR2 as YYNGEE. V shed 2 bases, J shed 2 bases, and the junction held 6 bases outside the gene matches. CDR3 length: 16 residues. CDR3: CASSVSDGRAYNEQFF. DNA for the CDR3: TGTGCCAGCAGCGTGAGCGACGGGAGGGCCTACAATGAGCAGTTCTTC. The variable domain in full, with the rest retrieved from reference TRBV9 and TRBJ2-1, is DSGVTQTPKHLITATGQRVTLRCSPRSGDLSVYWYQQSLDQGLQFLIQYYNGEERAKGNILERFSAQQFPDLHSELNLSSLELGDSALYFCASSVSDGRAYNEQFFGPGTRLTVL.

The chain carries TRBV4-2 and TRBJ2-2; perhaps TRBD2 as D (6 bases). Between the trimmed V and J ends, which lost 4 bases and 0 bases, there was a span of 12 bases. The CDR3 has 16 amino acids. Germline values: CDR1 LGHNA, CDR2 YNFKEQ. The CDR3 DNA sequence: TGTGCCAGCAGCCTTAACTGGGACTCGAACACCGGGGAGCTGTTTTTT. Translated: CASSLNWDSNTGELFF.

This clone was observed a few times. The chain combines TRBV2 with TRBJ2-5, with 8 bases that match TRBD1. The J segment lost 2 bases and the V segment lost 7 bases, leaving 6 bases of the junction unmatched. This CDR3 contains 14 residues. The V gene's germline CDR1 is SNHLY and CDR2 FYNNEI. CDR3 nucleotides: TGTGCCAGCAATCACTGGACAGGGCAAGAGACCCAGTACTTC. This encodes CASNHWTGQETQYF.

The V gene is TRBV12-5, the J gene TRBJ1-5, with 7 bases identical to TRBD1. The CDR3 contains 17 residues. The germline gives CDR1 LGHNT, CDR2 FRNRAP. J gave up 2 bases and V 9 bases, and 16 bases lay outside the gene matches. Written as DNA, the CDR3 is TGTGCTAGAGACCATAACAGGGGAGGAATACGCAATCAGCCCCAGCATTTT. Translating it yields CARDHNRGGIRNQPQHF.

The chain combines TRBV29-1 with TRBJ1-1; D is ambiguous. The germline V and J ends were trimmed by 4 bases and 1 base, with 13 bases remaining between them. This CDR3 contains 14 residues. The germline V gene encodes CDR1 SQVTM and CDR2 ANQGSEA. Here the CDR3 reads CSVAPPVTNTEAFF. The CDR3 DNA is TGCAGCGTTGCCCCCCCGGTCACGAACACTGAAGCTTTCTTT.